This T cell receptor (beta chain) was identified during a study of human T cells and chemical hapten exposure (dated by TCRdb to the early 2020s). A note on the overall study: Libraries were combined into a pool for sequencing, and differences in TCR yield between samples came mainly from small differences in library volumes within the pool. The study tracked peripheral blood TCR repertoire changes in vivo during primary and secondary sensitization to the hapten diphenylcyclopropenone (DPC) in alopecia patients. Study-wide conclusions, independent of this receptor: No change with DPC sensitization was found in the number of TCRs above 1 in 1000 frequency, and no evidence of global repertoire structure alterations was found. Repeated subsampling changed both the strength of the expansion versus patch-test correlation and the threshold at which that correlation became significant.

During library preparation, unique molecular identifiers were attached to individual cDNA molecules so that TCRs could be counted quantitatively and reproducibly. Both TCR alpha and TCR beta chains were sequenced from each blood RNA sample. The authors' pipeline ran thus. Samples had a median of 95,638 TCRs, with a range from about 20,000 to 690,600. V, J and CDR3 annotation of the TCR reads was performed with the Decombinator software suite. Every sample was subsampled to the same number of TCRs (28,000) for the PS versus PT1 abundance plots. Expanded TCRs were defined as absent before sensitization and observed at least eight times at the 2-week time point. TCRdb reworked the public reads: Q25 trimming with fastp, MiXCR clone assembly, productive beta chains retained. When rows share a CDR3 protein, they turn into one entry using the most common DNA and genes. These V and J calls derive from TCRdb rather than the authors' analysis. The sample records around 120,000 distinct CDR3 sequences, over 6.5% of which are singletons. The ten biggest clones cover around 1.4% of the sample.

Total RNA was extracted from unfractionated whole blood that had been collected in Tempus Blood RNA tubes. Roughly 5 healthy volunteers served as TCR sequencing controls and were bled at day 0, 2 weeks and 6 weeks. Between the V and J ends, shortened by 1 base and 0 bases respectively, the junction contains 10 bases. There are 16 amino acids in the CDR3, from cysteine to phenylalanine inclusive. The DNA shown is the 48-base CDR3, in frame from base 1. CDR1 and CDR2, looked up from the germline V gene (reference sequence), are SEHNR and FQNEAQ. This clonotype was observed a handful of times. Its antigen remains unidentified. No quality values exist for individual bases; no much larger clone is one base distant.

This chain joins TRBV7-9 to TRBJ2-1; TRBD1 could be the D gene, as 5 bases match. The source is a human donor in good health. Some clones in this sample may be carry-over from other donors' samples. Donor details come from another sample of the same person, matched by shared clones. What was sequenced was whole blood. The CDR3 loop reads CASSLGRQSSYNEQFF. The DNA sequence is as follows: TGTGCCAGCAGCTTAGGGCGACAGAGCTCCTACAATGAGCAGTTCTTC.